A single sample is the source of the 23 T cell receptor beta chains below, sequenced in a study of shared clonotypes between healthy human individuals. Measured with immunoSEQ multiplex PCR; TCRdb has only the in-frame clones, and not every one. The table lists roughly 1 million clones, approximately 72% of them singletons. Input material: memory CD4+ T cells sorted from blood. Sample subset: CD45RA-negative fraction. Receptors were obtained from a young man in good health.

CDR3 loop: CASSRSERGYTF. The CDR3 DNA reads TGTGCCAGCAGCCGGAGCGAACGGGGCTACACCTTC. The rearrangement joins TRBV7-9 to TRBJ1-2; the D is unclear. This CDR3 is 12 amino acids long. Germline V CDR1 and CDR2: SEHNR, FQNEAQ (reference sequence). V gave up 5 bases and J gave up 8 bases, with 12 bases separating them.

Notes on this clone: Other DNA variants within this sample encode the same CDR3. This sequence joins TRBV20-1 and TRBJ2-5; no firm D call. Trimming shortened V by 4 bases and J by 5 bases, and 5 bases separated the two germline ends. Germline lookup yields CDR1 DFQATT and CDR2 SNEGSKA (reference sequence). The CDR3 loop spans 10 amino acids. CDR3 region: CSATLETQYF. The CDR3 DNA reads TGCAGTGCTACGCTGGAGACCCAGTACTTC.

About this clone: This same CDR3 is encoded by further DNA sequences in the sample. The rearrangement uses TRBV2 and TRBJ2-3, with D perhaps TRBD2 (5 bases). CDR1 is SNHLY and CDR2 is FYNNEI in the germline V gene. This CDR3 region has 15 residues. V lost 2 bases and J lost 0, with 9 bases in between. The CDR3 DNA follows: TGTGCCAGCAGTGAAAGTGGGAGAAGCACAGATACGCAGTATTTT. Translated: CASSESGRSTDTQYF.

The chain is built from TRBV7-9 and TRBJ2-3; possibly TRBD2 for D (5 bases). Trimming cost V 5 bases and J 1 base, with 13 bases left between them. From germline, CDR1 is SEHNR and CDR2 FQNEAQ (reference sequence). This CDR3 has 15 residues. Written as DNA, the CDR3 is TGTGCCAGCAGCCCATTTCGGGAAGGCACAGATACGCAGTATTTT. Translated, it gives CASSPFREGTDTQYF. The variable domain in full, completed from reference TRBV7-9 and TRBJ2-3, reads DTGVSQNPRHKITKRGQNVTFRCDPISEHNRLYWYRQTLGQGPEFLTYFQNEAQLEKSRLLSDRFSAERPKGSFSTLEIQRTEQGDSAMYLCASSPFREGTDTQYFGPGTRLTVL.

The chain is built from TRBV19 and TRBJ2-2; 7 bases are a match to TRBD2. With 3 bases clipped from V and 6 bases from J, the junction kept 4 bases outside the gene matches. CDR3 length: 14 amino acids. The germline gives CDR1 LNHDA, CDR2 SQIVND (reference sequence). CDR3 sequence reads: CASSIKGGAGELFF. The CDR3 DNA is TGTGCCAGTAGTATTAAGGGAGGGGCCGGGGAGCTGTTTTTT.

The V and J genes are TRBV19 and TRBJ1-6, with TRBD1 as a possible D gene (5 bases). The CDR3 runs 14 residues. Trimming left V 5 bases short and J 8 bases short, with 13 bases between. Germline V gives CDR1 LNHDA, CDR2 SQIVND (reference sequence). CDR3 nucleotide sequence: TGTGCCAGTAGTTCGTCCAGGGTGCATTCACCCCTCCACTTT. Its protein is CASSSSRVHSPLHF. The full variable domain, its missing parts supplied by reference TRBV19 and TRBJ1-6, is DGGITQSPKYLFRKEGQNVTLSCEQNLNHDAMYWYRQDPGQGLRLIYYSQIVNDFQKGDIAEGYSVSREKKESFPLTVTSAQKNPTAFYLCASSSSRVHSPLHFGNGTRLTVT.

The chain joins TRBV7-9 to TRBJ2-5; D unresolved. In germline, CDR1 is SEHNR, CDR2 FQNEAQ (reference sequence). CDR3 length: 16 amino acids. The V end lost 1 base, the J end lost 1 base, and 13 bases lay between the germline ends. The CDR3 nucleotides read TGTGCCAGCAGCTTAGGGACCCCCGGCGGCCAAGAGACCCAGTACTTC. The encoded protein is CASSLGTPGGQETQYF.

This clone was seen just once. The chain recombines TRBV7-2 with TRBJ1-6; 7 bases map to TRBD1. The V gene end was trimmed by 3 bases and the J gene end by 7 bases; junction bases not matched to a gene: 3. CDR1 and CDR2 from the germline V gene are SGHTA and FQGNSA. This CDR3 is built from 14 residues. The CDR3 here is CASSFDRVNSPLHF. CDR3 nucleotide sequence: TGTGCCAGCAGCTTTGACAGGGTGAATTCACCCCTCCACTTT. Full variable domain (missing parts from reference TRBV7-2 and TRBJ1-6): GAGVSQSPSNKVTEKGKDVELRCDPISGHTALYWYRQSLGQGLEFLIYFQGNSAPDKSGLPSDRFSAERTGGSVSTLTIQRTQQEDSAVYLCASSFDRVNSPLHFGNGTRLTVT.

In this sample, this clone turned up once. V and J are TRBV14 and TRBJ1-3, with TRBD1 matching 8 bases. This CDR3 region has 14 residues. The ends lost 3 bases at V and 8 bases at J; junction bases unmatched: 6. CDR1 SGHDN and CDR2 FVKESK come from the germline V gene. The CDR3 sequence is CASSHLQGVHTIYF. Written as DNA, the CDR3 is TGTGCCAGCAGCCATCTACAGGGGGTACACACCATATATTTT.

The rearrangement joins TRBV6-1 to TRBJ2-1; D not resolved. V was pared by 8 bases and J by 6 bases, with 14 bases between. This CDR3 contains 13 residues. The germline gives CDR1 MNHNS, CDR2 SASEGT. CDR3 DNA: TGTGCCAGCTGCGACCCAGGCGGCAATGAGCAGTTCTTC. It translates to CASCDPGGNEQFF.

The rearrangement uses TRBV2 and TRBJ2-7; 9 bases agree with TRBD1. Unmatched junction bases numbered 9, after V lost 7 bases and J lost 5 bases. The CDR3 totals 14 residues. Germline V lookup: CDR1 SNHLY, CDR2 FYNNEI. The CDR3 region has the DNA TGTGCCAGCATGGACCGGACAGGGGCTAACGAGCAGTACTTC. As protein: CASMDRTGANEQYF.

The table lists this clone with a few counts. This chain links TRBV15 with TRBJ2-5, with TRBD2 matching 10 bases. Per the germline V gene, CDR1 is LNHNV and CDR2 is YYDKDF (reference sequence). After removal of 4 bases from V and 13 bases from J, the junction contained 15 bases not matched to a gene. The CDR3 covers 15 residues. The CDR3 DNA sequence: TGTGCCACCAGCACGGAGCCGGGACTAGCGCCTCCCTTGTACTTC. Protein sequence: CATSTEPGLAPPLYF.

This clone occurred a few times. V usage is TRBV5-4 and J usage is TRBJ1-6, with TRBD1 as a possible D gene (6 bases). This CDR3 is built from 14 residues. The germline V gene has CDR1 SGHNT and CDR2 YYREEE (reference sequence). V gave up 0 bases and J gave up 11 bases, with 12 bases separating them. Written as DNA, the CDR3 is TGTGCCAGCAGCTTGGACAGGGCTGGGACACCCCTCCACTTT. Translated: CASSLDRAGTPLHF.

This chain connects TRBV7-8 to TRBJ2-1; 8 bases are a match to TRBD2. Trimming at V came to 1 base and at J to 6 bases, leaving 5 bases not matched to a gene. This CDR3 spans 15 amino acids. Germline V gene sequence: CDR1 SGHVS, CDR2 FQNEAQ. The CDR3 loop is CASSLVGGAPNEQFF. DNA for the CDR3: TGTGCCAGCAGCTTAGTCGGGGGGGCTCCCAATGAGCAGTTCTTC.

The CDR3 DNA reads TGTGCCTGGAGTCCTCAGGGGGGGAACACTGAAGCTTTCTTT. Translating it yields CAWSPQGGNTEAFF. The chain employs TRBV30 and TRBJ1-1; TRBD1 matches 7 bases. Germline V lookup: CDR1 GTSNPN, CDR2 SVGIG (reference sequence). The V gene end was trimmed by 2 bases and the J gene end by 1 base; junction bases not matched to a gene: 4. The CDR3 loop spans 14 amino acids.

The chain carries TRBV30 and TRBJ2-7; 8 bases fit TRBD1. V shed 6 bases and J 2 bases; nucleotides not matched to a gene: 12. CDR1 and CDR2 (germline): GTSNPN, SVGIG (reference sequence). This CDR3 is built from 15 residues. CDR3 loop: CACEPGTGLAYEQYF. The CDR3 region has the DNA TGTGCCTGCGAGCCCGGGACAGGCCTAGCCTACGAGCAGTACTTC. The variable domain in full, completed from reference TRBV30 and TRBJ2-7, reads SQTIHQWPATLVQPVGSPLSLECTVEGTSNPNLYWYRQAAGRGLQLLFYSVGIGQISSEVPQNLSASRPQDRQFILSSKKLLLSDSGFYLCACEPGTGLAYEQYFGPGTRLTVT.

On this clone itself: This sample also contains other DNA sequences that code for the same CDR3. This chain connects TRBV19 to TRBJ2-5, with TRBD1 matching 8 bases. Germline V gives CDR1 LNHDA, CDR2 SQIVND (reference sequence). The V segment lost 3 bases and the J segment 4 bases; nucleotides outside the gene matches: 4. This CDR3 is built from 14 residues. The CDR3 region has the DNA TGTGCCAGTAGTATCGGACAGGGCGGAGAGACCCAGTACTTC. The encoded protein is CASSIGQGGETQYF.

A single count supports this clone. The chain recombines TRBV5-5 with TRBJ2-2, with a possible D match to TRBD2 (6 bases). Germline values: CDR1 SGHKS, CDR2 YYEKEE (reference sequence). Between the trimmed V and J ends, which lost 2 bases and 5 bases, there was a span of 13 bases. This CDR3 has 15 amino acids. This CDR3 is CASSLISLATGELFF. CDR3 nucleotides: TGTGCCAGCAGCTTAATAAGTCTAGCGACCGGGGAGCTGTTTTTT.

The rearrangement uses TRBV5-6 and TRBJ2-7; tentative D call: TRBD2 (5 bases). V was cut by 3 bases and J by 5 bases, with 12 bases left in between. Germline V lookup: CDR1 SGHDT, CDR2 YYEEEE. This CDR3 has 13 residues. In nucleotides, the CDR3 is TGTGCCAGCAGCTCGAGGACTGTCAACGAGCAGTACTTC. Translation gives CASSSRTVNEQYF.

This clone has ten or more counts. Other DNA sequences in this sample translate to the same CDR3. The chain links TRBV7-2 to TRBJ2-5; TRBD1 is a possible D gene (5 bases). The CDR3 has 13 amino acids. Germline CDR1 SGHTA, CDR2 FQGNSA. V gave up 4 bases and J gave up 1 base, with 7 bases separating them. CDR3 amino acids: CASSSRVQETQYF. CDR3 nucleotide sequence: TGTGCCAGCAGCTCCAGGGTCCAAGAGACCCAGTACTTC. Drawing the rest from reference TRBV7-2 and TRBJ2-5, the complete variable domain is GAGVSQSPSNKVTEKGKDVELRCDPISGHTALYWYRQSLGQGLEFLIYFQGNSAPDKSGLPSDRFSAERTGGSVSTLTIQRTQQEDSAVYLCASSSRVQETQYFGPGTRLLVL.

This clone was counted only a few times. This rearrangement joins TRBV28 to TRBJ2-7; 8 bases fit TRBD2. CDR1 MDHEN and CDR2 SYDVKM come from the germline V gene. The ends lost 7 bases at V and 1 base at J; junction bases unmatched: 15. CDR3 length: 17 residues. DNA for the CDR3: TGTGCCAGCACCTTAGCCCGGGGGGGTACCTGGTCCTACGAGCAGTACTTC. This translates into CASTLARGGTWSYEQYF.

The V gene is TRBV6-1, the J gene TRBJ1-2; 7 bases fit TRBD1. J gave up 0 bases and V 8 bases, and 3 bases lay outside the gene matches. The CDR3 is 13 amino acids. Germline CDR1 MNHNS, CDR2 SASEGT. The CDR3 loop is CASLDRSNYGYTF. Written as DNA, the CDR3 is TGTGCCAGCTTGGACAGGTCTAACTATGGCTACACCTTC.

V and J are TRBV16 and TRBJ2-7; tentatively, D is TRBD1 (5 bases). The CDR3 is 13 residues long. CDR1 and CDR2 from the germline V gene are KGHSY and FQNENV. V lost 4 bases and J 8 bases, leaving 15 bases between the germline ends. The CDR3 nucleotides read TGTGCCAGCAGCCCCTCGACAGCCTTCAAGCAGTACTTC. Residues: CASSPSTAFKQYF.